The clone carrying this T cell receptor (beta chain) was detected only a few times. These data originate in a study of blood T cells in healthy people across ages. A second PCR, run for about 7 to 12 cycles, used a sample-barcoded 5' primer plus a J-beta primer mix. TCRdb analysed the 5' RACE reads with MiXCR anew, one entry per CDR3 protein. The sample consists of some 560,000 distinct CDR3 sequences, roughly a quarter of them appearing once. This sample was shared with a second study, whose subject was T cells of mothers and their children.

Sequencing used blood. The receptor's source is a boy under 10 years old in good health.

The CDR3 coding sequence is TGCAGTGCTACCCCAGGGTCCTACAATGAGCAGTTCTTC. It yields the protein CSATPGSYNEQFF. The chain combines TRBV20-1 with TRBJ2-1, with a possible D match to TRBD1 (5 bases). The CDR3 covers 13 residues. The V and J ends lost 4 bases and 1 base respectively, with 8 bases between them. Germline V lookup: CDR1 DFQATT, CDR2 SNEGSKA (reference sequence).